This TCR beta chain was profiled in a study of blood T cell repertoires in COVID-19. About the study: Sites in the United States, Italy and Spain provided acute and convalescent COVID-19 samples. In each case, the material was cDNA or gDNA derived from T cells, B-cell-depleted T cells, or PBMCs.

Participant age was roughly 18 to 95 years, and participants resided in about two dozen US areas. Participant-reported clinical history was the basis for cohort assignment. This clone was found a few times. V gave up 1 base and J gave up 2 bases, with 15 bases separating them. CDR1 and CDR2 from the germline V gene are SGHTA and FQGNSA. The CDR3 covers 16 residues. Profiled with immunoSEQ multiplex PCR; TCRdb holds only in-frame clones, not every one. The data show fewer than 500,000 clones, around 87% seen once. The chain couples TRBV7-2 to TRBJ2-7; D might be TRBD2 (6 bases). This sequence was found in a young woman with acute COVID-19. The sequencing input was PBMCs or T cells enriched from blood (not recorded which). This CDR3 is CASSLGLRGLTYEQYF. CDR3 bases: TGTGCCAGCAGCTTAGGTTTACGGGGACTTACCTACGAGCAGTACTTC. The full variable domain, in which reference TRBV7-2 and TRBJ2-7 provide the parts outside the CDR3, is GAGVSQSPSNKVTEKGKDVELRCDPISGHTALYWYRQSLGQGLEFLIYFQGNSAPDKSGLPSDRFSAERTGGSVSTLTIQRTQQEDSAVYLCASSLGLRGLTYEQYFGPGTRLTVT.